What follows describes a single T cell receptor beta chain. No antigen is known for it. The sample is drawn from a study of T cell responses to AZD1222 COVID-19 vaccine. The repertoire was sequenced with immunoSEQ multiplex PCR; TCRdb's copy has only in-frame clones and lacks some. Of around 100,000 clones listed, around 84% were seen once; the top ten hold 4.5%. Germline CDR1 SGDLS, CDR2 YYNGEE. The CDR3 loop spans 16 amino acids. V lost 2 bases, J lost 0 bases, and 14 bases lay in between. Findings and caveats of the study: Females made up more of the donors, who were largely white British, and clonal diversity may have come out too low. Repertoire sampling was restricted to post-peak T cell response timepoints.

This specimen was peripheral blood, taken 28 days after the second AZD1222 dose. This rearrangement joins TRBV9 to TRBJ1-1; TRBD1 is a possible D gene (6 bases). This clonotype was sampled from an adult who received the AZD1222 COVID-19 vaccine. The CDR3 region is CASSVAAQGLNTEAFF. DNA of the CDR3: TGTGCCAGCAGCGTCGCTGCACAGGGTCTGAACACTGAAGCTTTCTTT.